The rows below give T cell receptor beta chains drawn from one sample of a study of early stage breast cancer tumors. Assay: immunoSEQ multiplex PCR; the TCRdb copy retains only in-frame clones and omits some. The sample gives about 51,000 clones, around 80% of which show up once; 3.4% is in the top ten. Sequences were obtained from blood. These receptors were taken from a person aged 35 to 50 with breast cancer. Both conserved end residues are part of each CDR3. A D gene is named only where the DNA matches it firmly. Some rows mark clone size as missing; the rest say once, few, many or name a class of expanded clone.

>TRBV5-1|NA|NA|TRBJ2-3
CASSAGISDTDTQYF
TGCGCCAGCAGCGCCGGGATTTCTGACACAGATACGCAGTATTTT
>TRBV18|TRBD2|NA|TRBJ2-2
CASSQAETSGRKTGELFF
TGTGCCAGCTCACAGGCGGAGACTAGCGGGAGAAAGACCGGGGAGCTGTTTTTT
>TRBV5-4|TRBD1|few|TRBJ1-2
CASSSQGAEGYTF
TGTGCCAGCAGCTCACAGGGGGCCGAGGGCTACACCTTC
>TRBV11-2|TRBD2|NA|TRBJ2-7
CASSLDYWGGGDYEQYF
TGTGCCAGCAGCTTAGATTATTGGGGGGGAGGAGACTACGAGCAGTACTTC
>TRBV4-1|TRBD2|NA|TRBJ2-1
CASSQVSSGRVVFF
TGCGCCAGCAGCCAAGTTTCTAGCGGGAGGGTGGTCTTCTTC
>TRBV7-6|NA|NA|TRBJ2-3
CASSQGRDTQYF
TGTGCCAGCAGCCAAGGCAGAGATACGCAGTATTTT
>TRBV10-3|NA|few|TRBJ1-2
CAISESGTGANYGYTF
TGTGCCATCAGTGAGTCGGGGACCGGAGCTAACTATGGCTACACCTTC
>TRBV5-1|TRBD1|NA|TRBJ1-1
CASSWGQGLAEAFF
TGCGCCAGCAGCTGGGGACAGGGGTTAGCTGAAGCTTTCTTT
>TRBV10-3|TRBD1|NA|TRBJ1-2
CAISDRGTGWYTF
TGTGCCATCAGTGACAGAGGGACAGGGTGGTACACCTTC
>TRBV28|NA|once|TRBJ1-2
CASSWGQQNAGGYTF
TGTGCCAGCAGCTGGGGACAACAAAACGCTGGCGGCTACACCTTC
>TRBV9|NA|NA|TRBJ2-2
CASSVAARANTGELFF
TGTGCCAGCAGCGTAGCCGCCAGAGCGAACACCGGGGAGCTGTTTTTT
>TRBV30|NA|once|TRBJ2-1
CAWSRGLNEQFF
TGTGCCTGGAGTCGAGGACTGAATGAGCAGTTCTTC
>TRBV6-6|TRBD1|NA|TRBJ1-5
CATQPPRGHQPQHF
TGTGCCACCCAACCCCCCAGGGGGCATCAGCCCCAGCATTTT
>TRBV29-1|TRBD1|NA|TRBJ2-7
CSVAPTGTGVDEQYF
TGCAGCGTGGCCCCAACCGGGACAGGGGTTGACGAGCAGTACTTC
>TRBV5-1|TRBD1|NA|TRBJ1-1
CASSLYQGAMNTEAFF
TGCGCCAGCAGCTTGTACCAGGGGGCCATGAACACTGAAGCTTTCTTT
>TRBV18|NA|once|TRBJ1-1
CASSPAAIGGFDTEAFF
TGTGCCAGCTCACCAGCGGCGATAGGGGGGTTTGACACTGAAGCTTTCTTT
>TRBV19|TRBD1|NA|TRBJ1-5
CASRTGERVSNQPQHF
TGTGCCAGTAGGACAGGGGAAAGAGTTAGCAATCAGCCCCAGCATTTT
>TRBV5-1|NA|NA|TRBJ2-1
CASSRGREYGNEQFF
TGCGCCAGCAGCCGGGGCCGTGAGTATGGCAATGAGCAGTTCTTC
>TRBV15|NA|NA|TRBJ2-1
CATRGGGNEQFF
TGTGCCACCAGGGGAGGGGGCAATGAGCAGTTCTTC
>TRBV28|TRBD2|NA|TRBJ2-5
CASSSAGLAGGETQYF
TGTGCCAGCAGTTCCGCCGGACTAGCGGGAGGAGAGACCCAGTACTTC
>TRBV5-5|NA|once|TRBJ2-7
CASSLGARGDFNEQYF
TGTGCCAGCAGCTTGGGGGCCCGGGGAGATTTCAACGAGCAGTACTTC
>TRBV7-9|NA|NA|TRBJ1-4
CASSPRLSGDEKLFF
TGTGCCAGCAGCCCACGTCTTAGCGGGGATGAAAAACTGTTTTTT
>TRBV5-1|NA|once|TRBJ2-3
CASSLEEVRGSDTQYF
TGCGCCAGCAGCTTGGAGGAGGTCCGAGGTTCAGATACGCAGTATTTT
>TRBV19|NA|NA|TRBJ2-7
CASSPKGSGAPYEQYF
TGTGCCAGTAGCCCTAAGGGGTCGGGTGCCCCCTACGAGCAGTACTTC
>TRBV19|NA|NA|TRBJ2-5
CASSISGLETQYF
TGTGCCAGTAGTATTTCCGGCTTGGAGACCCAGTACTTC
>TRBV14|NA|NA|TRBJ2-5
CASSQVRGTQYF
TGTGCCAGCAGCCAAGTAAGGGGGACCCAGTACTTC
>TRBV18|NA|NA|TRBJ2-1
CASSRTPSDSHNEQFF
TGTGCCAGCTCTCGTACCCCGTCGGACTCCCACAATGAGCAGTTCTTC
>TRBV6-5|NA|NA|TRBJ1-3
CASRTDRNSGNTIYF
TGTGCCAGCAGGACCGACAGAAACTCTGGAAACACCATATATTTT
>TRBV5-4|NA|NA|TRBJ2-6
CASSYPSGANVLTF
TGTGCCAGCAGTTATCCCAGCGGGGCCAACGTCCTGACTTTC
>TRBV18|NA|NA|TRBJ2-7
CASSPGRRTYEQYF
TGTGCCAGCTCACCAGGGCGGAGAACCTACGAGCAGTACTTC
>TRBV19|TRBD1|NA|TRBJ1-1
CASSILQGAGTEAFF
TGTGCCAGTAGTATCCTTCAGGGGGCCGGCACTGAAGCTTTCTTT
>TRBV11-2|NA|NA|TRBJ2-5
CASSLDEWETQYF
TGTGCCAGCAGCTTAGATGAATGGGAGACCCAGTACTTC
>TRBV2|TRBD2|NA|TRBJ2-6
CASREVGGSGANVLTF
TGTGCCAGCAGAGAAGTCGGGGGGAGTGGGGCCAACGTCCTGACTTTC
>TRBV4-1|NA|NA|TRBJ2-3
CASSRVSSSTDTQYF
TGCGCCAGCAGCCGAGTAAGTTCTAGCACAGATACGCAGTATTTT
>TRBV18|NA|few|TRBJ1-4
CASSLPDGKLFF
TGTGCCAGCTCACTTCCCGACGGTAAACTGTTTTTT
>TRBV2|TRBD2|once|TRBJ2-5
CASSRGLAGQETQYF
TGTGCCAGCAGTAGGGGACTAGCGGGGCAAGAGACCCAGTACTTC
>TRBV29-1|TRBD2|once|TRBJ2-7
CSVVVSTSGRGEQYF
TGCAGCGTTGTAGTCTCGACTAGCGGGAGAGGGGAGCAGTACTTC
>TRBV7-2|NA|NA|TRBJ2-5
CASSASSVPQETQYF
TGTGCCAGTTCGGCGTCAAGTGTCCCCCAAGAGACCCAGTACTTC
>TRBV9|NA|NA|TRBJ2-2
CASSVLATGELFF
TGTGCCAGCAGCGTATTAGCTACCGGGGAGCTGTTTTTT
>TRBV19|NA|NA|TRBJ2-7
CASSGKYEQYF
TGTGCCAGTAGTGGAAAATACGAGCAGTACTTC
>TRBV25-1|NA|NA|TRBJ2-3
CASSGWRQSTDTQYF
TGTGCCAGCAGTGGATGGAGGCAGAGCACAGATACGCAGTATTTT
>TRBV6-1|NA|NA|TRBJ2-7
CASSEDPSSYEQYF
TGTGCCAGCAGTGAAGACCCTAGCTCCTACGAGCAGTACTTC
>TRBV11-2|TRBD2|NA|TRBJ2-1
CASSFSGLAANNEQFF
TGTGCCAGCAGCTTTTCGGGACTAGCGGCCAACAATGAGCAGTTCTTC
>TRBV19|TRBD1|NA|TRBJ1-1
CASSIRRGQGDTEAFF
TGTGCCAGTAGTATTAGGAGGGGGCAAGGGGACACTGAAGCTTTCTTT
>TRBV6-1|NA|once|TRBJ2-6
CASAKEGSGANVLTF
TGTGCCAGCGCCAAAGAAGGCTCTGGGGCCAACGTCCTGACTTTC